Listed here are 5 T cell receptor beta chains from one sample, sequenced in a study of T-cell memory formation after mild COVID-19 (dated by TCRdb to the early 2020s). Receptors were amplified or captured by 5' RACE. TCRdb records Illumina NovaSeq 6000 as the sequencer. TCRdb's own reprocessing of the public reads used fastp at Q25 and MiXCR and kept productive beta chains. All rows with the same CDR3 protein become a single entry with the most common DNA and genes. In all, the sample holds just over 150,000 distinct CDR3 sequences, and around a third of those were seen once. About 12% of the sample goes to the ten largest clones. Source material: PBMCs or a T cell subset sorted from them (not recorded which). The receptors come from an adult woman who had mild COVID-19 (a few samples of this study predate the infection). The sample titles of this study are shuffled in the database, so cell type and time point are left out; the donor was told from shared clones.

This clonotype occurred a few times. The chain employs TRBV7-9 and TRBJ1-1; D might be TRBD1 (5 bases). Germline loops: CDR1 SEHNR, CDR2 FQNEAQ (reference sequence). V gave up 5 bases and J gave up 1 base, with 17 bases separating them. CDR3 length equals 16 residues. CDR3 in amino acids: CASSAPRQNPNTEAFF. The CDR3 DNA follows: TGTGCCAGCAGCGCCCCCAGACAGAACCCGAACACTGAAGCTTTCTTT.

There are a few counts of this clonotype. The rearrangement uses TRBV5-1 and TRBJ2-3; 7 nucleotides align to TRBD1. Germline loops: CDR1 SGHRS, CDR2 YFSETQ. The V segment lost 4 bases and the J segment 1 base; nucleotides outside the gene matches: 6. The CDR3 is 15 amino acids. In DNA, the CDR3 is TGCGCCAGCAGCATCCGGGACAGCCGCACAGATACGCAGTATTTT. Translated, it gives CASSIRDSRTDTQYF.

The CDR3 sequence is CATSKGYNQPQHF. For the CDR3, the DNA is TGTGCCACCAGCAAAGGGTACAATCAGCCCCAGCATTTT. The V and J genes are TRBV15 and TRBJ1-5; D gene ambiguous. Per germline, CDR1 LNHNV and CDR2 YYDKDF (reference sequence). The CDR3 covers 13 residues. V lost 4 bases to trimming and J lost 3 bases, with 7 bases between them.

This clonotype showed up just a few times. CDR3 sequence: CASREGILATYEQYF. CDR3 coding DNA: TGTGCCAGCCGGGAGGGGATCCTAGCAACCTACGAGCAGTACTTC. This chain joins TRBV7-6 and TRBJ2-7; 8 bases are shared with TRBD2. Germline CDR1 reads SGHVS; CDR2 reads FNYEAQ. CDR3 length: 15 residues. The ends lost 8 bases at V and 2 bases at J; junction bases unmatched: 11.

The chain links TRBV29-1 to TRBJ2-2; 9 bases match TRBD1. The V gene's germline CDR1 is SQVTM and CDR2 ANQGSEA. This CDR3 is built from 14 residues. With V trimmed by 7 bases and J by 3 bases, 6 bases remained unmatched. CDR3 DNA sequence: TGCAGCGCTATCGGACAGGGGTACACCGGGGAGCTGTTTTTT. The encoded protein is CSAIGQGYTGELFF.